A selection of T cell receptor beta chains follows, all from one sample in a study of post-analysis software for immune sequencing data. TCRdb re-analysed the PCR reads in MiXCR, keeping a single row per CDR3 protein. Of 550,000 to 700,000 distinct CDR3 sequences in the sample, roughly 46% were seen once. Material: blood. These receptors came from a girl between 5 and 17 years old with multiple sclerosis. Each CDR3 is given without its conserved first and last residue. The D gene is left open where the match is weak.

d_call v_call cdr3_aa
- TRBV7-8 ASAVGPQETQY
- TRBV12-3/TRBV12-4 ASSLAAGAISEAF
- TRBV27 ASGQTGYEQY
- TRBV20-1 SAREGYEQY
TRBD1 TRBV5-5 ASSVTRDSSNTEAF
- TRBV29-1 SVDQGSNTEAF
- TRBV20-1 SANPPSSGANVLT
- TRBV3-1 ASSQVTGGTGTQY
- TRBV4-1 ASSLGSLGDIQY
- TRBV5-1 ASSLRGNIQY